This T cell receptor beta chain originates from a study of blood T cell repertoires in COVID-19. Study summary: Samples of COVID-19 (acute and convalescent) were obtained from the United States, Italy and Spain. T cells, B-cell-depleted T cells, or PBMCs supplied cDNA or gDNA.

CDR1 is MNHEY, CDR2 SVGAGI, per germline. The CDR3 runs to 15 residues. Trimming stripped 3 bases from V and 0 bases from J, with 12 bases between. As handled by the study authors: The assay estimated nucleated cells by amplifying reference gene primers. Sequencing used immunoSEQ multiplex PCR; TCRdb keeps in-frame clones, though not all of them. V and J calls plus clone size are reproduced from that table; the DNA served to infer D and trimming. This table has around 130,000 clones, roughly three quarters appearing once. This clone occurred once. The clonotype was recovered from a human donor in a cohort sampled during active COVID-19. Input material: peripheral blood. V gene TRBV6-5 combines with J gene TRBJ2-7; possibly TRBD2 for D (6 bases). The CDR3 loop reads CASSYQREVSYEQYF. The CDR3 coding sequence is TGTGCCAGCAGTTATCAGAGGGAGGTCTCCTACGAGCAGTACTTC.